In its sample, the clone carrying this T cell receptor beta chain was seen a few times. The source of the sample is a study of blood T cell repertoires in COVID-19. The assay was immunoSEQ multiplex PCR, and TCRdb's table has in-frame clones only and misses some. The sample contains approximately 200,000 clones, 87% of which appear only once. The origin of this receptor is a man aged 60 to 69 who had recovered from COVID-19. The material sequenced was peripheral blood.

CDR3 DNA sequence: TGCGCCAGCACCAGGGGACAGAACGAGCAGTACTTC. This sequence encodes CASTRGQNEQYF. This chain uses TRBV10-2 with TRBJ2-7, with TRBD1 identical over 7 bases. Per the germline V gene, CDR1 is WSHSY and CDR2 is SAAADI. V lost 7 bases to trimming and J lost 5 bases; unmatched junction nucleotides: 5. The length of the CDR3 is 12 residues.